This TCR beta chain was identified during a study of blood T cell repertoires in COVID-19 (dated by TCRdb to about 2020). Context from the whole study: Collaborator samples came from the United States, Italy and Spain and covered acute and convalescent phases of COVID-19. The prospective study material was composed of cDNA or gDNA derived from T cells, B-cell-depleted T cells, or PBMCs. Subjects who had been exposed to COVID-19, were actively infected with it, or had recovered from it provided the deeply sampled blood TCRbeta repertoires that made up the dataset. The repertoires were released in a freely available public database intended as a resource for research on the immune response to SARS-CoV-2. The samples were drawn from two sources: the first 160 participants of the ongoing ImmuneRACE study, and 1,000 to 1,500 subjects contributed by 6 global collaborators. The sample metadata nearly always contained a de-identified subject ID, COVID-19 status, age in years and sex. Where available, HLA class I and class II types were obtained from metadata supplied by the sample provider rather than from assay-based typing. Broad study findings and their caveats: The quantity of clinical and demographic metadata differed by source and by participant and was supplied without curation.

Note on this clone: What antigen it recognizes has not been identified. Per-nucleotide qualities are absent, and no much larger clonotype sits a single base away.

TCRbeta CDR3 regions were amplified from genomic DNA using the immunoSEQ Assay, a bias-controlled multiplex PCR. The authors processed their data as follows. The number of nucleated cells in each sample was estimated by amplification of reference gene primers within the assay. To quantify the absolute abundance of each unique TCRbeta CDR3 rearrangement, sequence reads were collapsed and filtered. Productive Simpson clonality was computed per sample as the square root of Simpson's diversity index over productive rearrangements. The immuneACCESS repertoire file appears here via TCRdb, limited to in-frame rearrangements. These files lack a portion of the clones; in checked studies, under half of the deficit traces to unresolved V genes, and the cause of the others is not known. V and J calls and clone size follow that table, whereas D and trimming were derived from the DNA. Recorded for this sample are about 160,000 clones; roughly 90% of them occurred a single time. Jointly, the top ten make up approximately 3% of the sample.

Per the germline V gene, MNHEY is the CDR1 and SVGAGI is the CDR2. The CDR3 runs 13 residues from the cysteine to the phenylalanine. Only CDR3 DNA is held: 39 bases, read in frame from base 1. V and J are truncated by 4 bases and 4 bases respectively, leaving an intervening sequence of 8 bases. Each collaborating institution followed its own protocols to collect whole blood in K2EDTA tubes. For TCRbeta analysis, collaborators shipped samples in one of three forms: frozen whole blood, isolated PBMCs, or DNA extracted from either of those sample types. The sequenced sample was peripheral blood. This TCR derives from a man between 60 and 75 years old with acute or convalescent COVID-19. This chain joins TRBV6-5 to TRBJ1-5, and TRBD1 may be the D gene, going by 5 matching bases. In nucleotides, the sequence is TGTGCCAGCAGTTTGGGGCGTAATCAGCCCCAGCATTTT. This codes for CASSLGRNQPQHF.